The 17 T cell receptor beta chains given below trace back to one sample, sequenced in a study of read filtering for tumor transcriptome and immune sequencing. The library was built from approximately 400 ng RNA with molecular barcoded adaptors for alpha/delta and beta/gamma chains. TCRdb processed the reads anew with MiXCR; each CDR3 protein has one entry. Among about 130,000 distinct CDR3 sequences, roughly 13% were seen once, and the ten largest hold 11%. Sequencing input: a population of CD138-negative cells sorted from bone marrow. These receptors all come from a donor at least 40 years old with multiple myeloma.

This clonotype has just a few counts. A much larger clonotype is one base distant, so this may be a read error. The chain has TRBV6-2 or TRBV6-3 and TRBJ1-2, with 7 bases lining up with TRBD1. J was trimmed by 7 bases and V by 5 bases; bases with no gene match: 10. The CDR3 totals 14 residues. Germline V gene data show CDR1 as MNHEY and CDR2 as SVGEGT. CDR3 nucleotide sequence: TGTGCCAGCAGTGCGGGACAGAGTCCCTGTGGCTACACCTTC. This gives the protein CASSAGQSPCGYTF.

In this sample, this clonotype turned up many times. The rearrangement joins TRBV3-1 to TRBJ2-7; D unclear. Between the trimmed V and J ends, which lost 0 bases and 3 bases, there was a span of 9 bases. Germline V gives CDR1 LGHDT, CDR2 YNNKEL (reference sequence). The CDR3 runs to 14 residues. DNA of the CDR3: TGTGCCAGCAGCCAAGATGCGACTCTCTACGAGCAGTACTTC. This encodes CASSQDATLYEQYF.

In regard to this clonotype: It may be a read error: a sequence one base away is much more abundant. V gene TRBV6-1 combines with J gene TRBJ2-5, with TRBD1 matching 11 bases. There are 14 residues in the CDR3. CDR1 and CDR2 (germline): MNHNS, SASEGT. Unmatched junction bases numbered 8, after V lost 10 bases and J lost 4 bases. The CDR3 DNA sequence: TGTGCCATACGCCAGGACAGGGGGCGAGAGACCCAGTACTTC. Its translation is CAIRQDRGRETQYF.

In this sample, this clonotype turned up a few times. The chain's CDR3 is CASSFQGRNEQFF. As DNA, the CDR3 is TGTGCCAGCAGCTTCCAGGGGCGCAATGAGCAGTTCTTC. The chain uses TRBV11-1 and TRBJ2-1; perhaps TRBD1 as D (6 bases). The CDR3 covers 13 residues. Germline CDR1 and CDR2: SGHAT and FQDESV (reference sequence). With 3 bases removed from V and 6 bases from J, the gap between germline ends came to 9 bases. Filled out from reference TRBV11-1 and TRBJ2-1, the complete variable domain reads EAEVAQSPRYKITEKSQAVAFWCDPISGHATLYWYRQILGQGPELLVQFQDESVVDDSQLPKDRFSAERLKGVDSTLKIQPAELGDSAMYLCASSFQGRNEQFFGPGTRLTVL.

This clonotype showed up many times. The rearrangement links TRBV11-2 to TRBJ2-1, with D possibly TRBD1 on 6 matching bases. CDR1 SGHAT and CDR2 FQNNGV come from the germline V gene. CDR3 size: 15 residues. V was cut by 0 bases and J by 1 base, with 7 bases left in between. The CDR3 DNA is TGTGCCAGCAGCTTAGACAGGGGATCCTACAATGAGCAGTTCTTC. It codes for CASSLDRGSYNEQFF. Using reference TRBV11-2 and TRBJ2-1 for the parts outside the CDR3, the full variable domain is EAGVAQSPRYKIIEKRQSVAFWCNPISGHATLYWYQQILGQGPKLLIQFQNNGVVDDSQLPKDRFSAERLKGVDSTLKIQPAKLEDSAVYLCASSLDRGSYNEQFFGPGTRLTVL.

J is TRBJ1-5 and V is TRBV5-5, with TRBD1 matching over 8 bases. Germline lookup yields CDR1 SGHKS and CDR2 YYEKEE (reference sequence). J lost 5 bases, V lost 2 bases, and 6 bases had no gene match. This CDR3 is 15 amino acids long. CDR3 DNA sequence: TGTGCCAGCAGCTTAATTCAGGGGGCCCATCAGCCCCAGCATTTT. Its translation is CASSLIQGAHQPQHF.

Ten or more counts support this clonotype. V usage is TRBV12-3 or TRBV12-4 and J usage is TRBJ2-5; D assignment may be TRBD1 or TRBD2 (6 bases each). CDR3 length: 14 residues. The ends were cut back, 4 bases at V and 2 bases at J, with 11 bases in the middle. The CDR3 DNA reads as TGTGCCAGCAGTTGGAGGGGGAATCAAGAGACCCAGTACTTC. This encodes CASSWRGNQETQYF.

The sample holds many counts of this clonotype. The rearrangement joins TRBV6-6 to TRBJ1-2, with 7 bases lining up with TRBD1. The trim removed 7 bases at V and 1 base at J, leaving 9 bases unmatched. The length of the CDR3 is 15 residues. Germline V gene data show CDR1 as MNHNY and CDR2 as SVGAGI (reference sequence). CDR3 sequence: CASIPTGSVNYGYTF. CDR3 DNA sequence: TGTGCCAGCATCCCGACAGGGAGTGTTAACTATGGCTACACCTTC.

This clonotype was detected a few times. One end of the junction fails to match germline, which may point to a read error. This chain uses TRBV6-4 with TRBJ2-3; either TRBD1 or TRBD2 may supply D (6 bases each). This CDR3 is built from 15 residues. The germline V gene has CDR1 MRHNA and CDR2 SNTAGT. The CDR3 DNA sequence: TGTGCCAGCAGTGAGGGGGCGGGACGGAGGCATACGCAGTACTTT. It translates to CASSEGAGRRHTQYF.

Ten or more counts support this clonotype. The chain recombines TRBV11-2 with TRBJ2-4, with 7 bases fitting TRBD1. CDR3 length equals 15 residues. The ends lost 1 base at V and 9 bases at J; junction bases unmatched: 9. From germline, CDR1 is SGHAT and CDR2 FQNNGV. The CDR3 loop is CASSLGPQQGSIQYF. The CDR3 DNA reads TGTGCCAGCAGCTTAGGCCCCCAACAGGGGAGCATTCAGTACTTC.

This clonotype showed up many times. This rearrangement joins TRBV20-1 to TRBJ2-3; TRBD2 agrees at 8 bases. The germline CDR1 and CDR2 sequences are DFQATT and SNEGSKA (reference sequence). J was trimmed by 5 bases and V by 4 bases; bases with no gene match: 5. The CDR3 consists of 13 residues. In DNA form, the CDR3 reads TGCAGTGCTAACGGGGGGGGCCGAGATACGCAGTATTTT. Translated, it gives CSANGGGRDTQYF.

Ten or more counts support this clonotype. The V and J genes are TRBV7-3 and TRBJ1-1, with D uncertain. V lost 1 base and J 4 bases, leaving 13 bases between the germline ends. CDR1 and CDR2 (germline): SGHTA, FQGTGA. The CDR3 runs to 15 residues. CDR3 region: CASSLMAGGRTEAFF. CDR3 in DNA: TGTGCCAGCAGCTTAATGGCGGGAGGACGCACTGAAGCTTTCTTT.

This clonotype has a count of ten or more. This sequence joins TRBV7-2 and TRBJ2-7; either TRBD1 or TRBD2 may fit D (5 bases each). CDR1 and CDR2 from the germline V gene are SGHTA and FQGNSA. The length of the CDR3 is 16 residues. Trimming left V 5 bases short and J 6 bases short, with 23 bases between. The DNA of the CDR3 is TGTGCCAGCAGCGCGACCCCTATGGGACCGGGGAGCGAGCAGTACTTC. This codes for CASSATPMGPGSEQYF.

This clonotype was detected ten times or more. The J gene is TRBJ2-3, the V gene TRBV19; TRBD2 matches 8 bases. Germline V CDR1 and CDR2: LNHDA, SQIVND (reference sequence). This CDR3 has 13 amino acids. Germline trimming cut 8 bases from V and 2 bases from J; bases unmatched to any gene: 3. The CDR3 reads CASQRGNTDTQYF. CDR3 bases: TGTGCCAGTCAGCGGGGGAACACAGATACGCAGTATTTT.

This clonotype has more than one count but fewer than ten. This may be a read error: a much more frequent sequence differs by one nucleotide. This likely comes from a read error, as the CDR3 has no conserved phenylalanine or tryptophan at its end. V usage is TRBV20-1 and J usage is TRBJ2-5; D is unresolved. The germline V gene encodes CDR1 DFQATT and CDR2 SNEGSKA (reference sequence). V was cut by 6 bases and J by 5 bases, with 16 bases left in between. The CDR3 covers 13 residues. The CDR3 is CSAPVRAGETQYL. DNA for the CDR3: TGCAGTGCCCCCGTCCGGGCCGGGGAGACCCAGTACCTC.

This clonotype appeared a single time. This chain joins TRBV9 and TRBJ2-3, with D uncertain. Trimming took off 5 bases at V and 4 bases at J, with 8 bases between the two ends. CDR3 length: 12 amino acids. Germline V gene sequence: CDR1 SGDLS, CDR2 YYNGEE. As DNA, the CDR3 is TGTGCCAGCAGGCGAGATGCAGATACGCAGTATTTT. Amino acids: CASRRDADTQYF. The entire variable domain, with the rest obtained from reference TRBV9 and TRBJ2-3, is as follows: DSGVTQTPKHLITATGQRVTLRCSPRSGDLSVYWYQQSLDQGLQFLIQYYNGEERAKGNILERFSAQQFPDLHSELNLSSLELGDSALYFCASRRDADTQYFGPGTRLTVL.

This clonotype appeared many times. The chain joins TRBV20-1 to TRBJ2-1; 8 bases align to TRBD2. V trimming: 0 bases; J trimming: 5 bases; junction bases outside the gene matches: 9. There are 16 residues in the CDR3. Germline loops: CDR1 DFQATT, CDR2 SNEGSKA (reference sequence). In nucleotides, the CDR3 is TGCAGTGCTAGAGATGGGCGGGGGGCCACAGACAATGAGCAGTTCTTC. It encodes CSARDGRGATDNEQFF.